The rows below give T cell receptor beta chains drawn from one sample of a study of blood T cell repertoires in COVID-19. TCRdb's copy holds only in-frame clones and misses some; the assay was immunoSEQ multiplex PCR. The table includes about 200,000 clones, approximately 80% detected once. Input material: PBMCs or T cells enriched from blood (not recorded which). These receptors all stem from a middle-aged woman with acute COVID-19. CDR3s include the opening cysteine and the closing phenylalanine or tryptophan.

J	V	CDR3
TRBJ2-6	TRBV11-2	CASSLPSESGANVLTF
TRBJ2-7	TRBV6-2/TRBV6-3	CASSYSREADEQYF
TRBJ1-5	TRBV19	CASSIDGQANQPQHF
TRBJ2-2	TRBV7-2	CASRRNYGTGELFF
TRBJ1-5	TRBV6-5	CGSREAGRRNQPQHF
TRBJ1-6	TRBV27	CASSPRGSGYSPLHF
TRBJ2-7	TRBV18	CASSGGGQGYEQYF
TRBJ2-6	TRBV28	CASSWRSGANVLTF
TRBJ2-1	TRBV11-2	CASALTRGYNEQFF
TRBJ1-4	TRBV5-6	CASSTVGQGNEKLFF
TRBJ2-1	TRBV6-4	CASSELGGSYNEQFF
TRBJ2-5	TRBV5-4	CASSGPGLAEETQYF
TRBJ2-7	TRBV30	CAWSLQGRSSYEQYF
TRBJ2-7	TRBV5-1	CASSFDAISYEQYF
TRBJ1-6	TRBV9	CASSFRGLDSPLHF
TRBJ2-7	TRBV1	CTSSREYF
TRBJ2-1	TRBV5-1	CASAAGNEQFF
TRBJ1-2	TRBV27	CASSLKGQGISNYGYTF
TRBJ1-2	TRBV2	CASVRDSNNYGYTF
TRBJ2-4	TRBV5-4	CASSIGGDWDIQYF
TRBJ1-1	TRBV19	CASSSQGAGTEAFF
TRBJ2-1	TRBV9	CASTVTSGIYNEQFF
TRBJ1-3	TRBV14	CASSTGGNTIYF
TRBJ2-7	TRBV14	CASSRNSASGEYEQYF
TRBJ1-5	TRBV28	CASSSGTGDQTPQHF
TRBJ1-2	TRBV9	CASSETGGSGYGYTF
TRBJ1-5	TRBV7-6	CASSLGTDQPQHF
TRBJ2-6	TRBV19	CASSIGGGSSGANVLTF
TRBJ1-3	TRBV3-1/TRBV3-2	CASSSSRGPGNTIYF
TRBJ2-5	TRBV5-6	CASNTRRRRETQYF
TRBJ2-5	TRBV27	CASGKRTGLQETQYF
TRBJ1-3	TRBV9	CASSVDHRPGNTIYF